The 16 T cell receptor beta chains below were found in one sample sequenced in a study of blood T cell repertoires in COVID-19. The protocol was immunoSEQ multiplex PCR, while the TCRdb copy is restricted to in-frame clones and leaves out a portion. The table shows some 75,000 clones, with about 89% occurring only once. The sample taken for sequencing was peripheral blood. The receptors here all came from a man in his 60s with acute or convalescent COVID-19.

The chain uses TRBV24-1 and TRBJ2-3, with TRBD1 as a possible D gene (6 bases). Between the trimmed V and J ends, which lost 9 bases and 0 bases, there was a span of 12 bases. The germline V gene encodes CDR1 KGHDR and CDR2 SFDVKD. The CDR3 covers 14 residues. CDR3 residues: CATGAGVSTDTQYF. In DNA form, the CDR3 reads TGTGCCACCGGGGCAGGGGTGAGCACAGATACGCAGTATTTT.

J is TRBJ2-2 and V is TRBV5-1; a weak D match, TRBD1 (6 bases). V was trimmed by 0 bases and J by 7 bases, leaving 10 bases between them. This CDR3 is 14 amino acids long. Germline assignment: CDR1 SGHRS and CDR2 YFSETQ. The CDR3 spells CASSLDREYGELFF. The DNA for the CDR3 is TGCGCCAGCAGCTTGGACAGGGAATACGGGGAGCTGTTTTTT.

This chain links TRBV10-3 with TRBJ2-3; 7 bases are a match to TRBD1. There are 15 residues in the CDR3. Germline CDR1 and CDR2: ENHRY and SYGVKD. The V segment lost 3 bases and the J segment 0 bases; nucleotides outside the gene matches: 3. The CDR3 loop is CAISDGQASTDTQYF. DNA for the CDR3: TGTGCCATCAGTGACGGACAGGCTAGCACAGATACGCAGTATTTT.

V usage is TRBV5-1 and J usage is TRBJ1-1; 7 positions match TRBD1. Germline CDR1 SGHRS, CDR2 YFSETQ. The V and J ends lost 4 bases and 0 bases, in that order; junction bases with no gene match: 9. This CDR3 region has 16 residues. CDR3 amino acids: CASSQRQGMMNTEAFF. CDR3 DNA: TGCGCCAGCAGCCAACGACAGGGAATGATGAACACTGAAGCTTTCTTT.

The chain joins TRBV3-1 (or the pseudogene TRBV3-2) to TRBJ1-3; the D is unclear. V was clipped by 1 base and J by 1 base, with 5 bases between them. The CDR3 is 14 amino acids. CDR1 is LGHDT and CDR2 is YNNKEL in the germline V gene (reference sequence). Written as DNA, the CDR3 is TGTGCCAGCAGCCAAGCGGGGTCTGGAAACACCATATATTTT. It yields the protein CASSQAGSGNTIYF.

The V gene is TRBV7-9, the J gene TRBJ2-1, with D uncertain. Per germline, CDR1 SEHNR and CDR2 FQNEAQ (reference sequence). V was pared by 3 bases and J by 5 bases, with 8 bases between. This CDR3 spans 13 amino acids. The CDR3 coding sequence is TGTGCCAGCAGCTTCCGCGGAAACAATGAGCAGTTCTTC. Encoded protein: CASSFRGNNEQFF.

The V and J genes are TRBV29-1 and TRBJ2-1; TRBD2 matches at 9 bases. The germline gives CDR1 SQVTM, CDR2 ANQGSEA. After removal of 3 bases from V and 7 bases from J, the junction contained 13 bases not matched to a gene. The CDR3 is made up of 16 amino acids. The CDR3 sequence: CSVDRRQSGRLNEQFF. The CDR3 nucleotides read TGCAGCGTTGACAGAAGGCAGAGCGGGAGGTTAAATGAGCAGTTCTTC.

The chain joins TRBV5-6 to TRBJ2-3; no reliable D call. The CDR3 has 14 amino acids. Germline loops: CDR1 SGHDT, CDR2 YYEEEE. V was cut by 4 bases and J by 4 bases, with 13 bases left in between. The CDR3 is CASSVDQWSDTQYF. CDR3 in DNA: TGTGCCAGCAGCGTGGACCAGTGGTCAGATACGCAGTATTTT.

V gene TRBV24-1 combines with J gene TRBJ2-1; 8 positions agree with TRBD2. Germline V gene data show CDR1 as KGHDR and CDR2 as SFDVKD. Trimming removed 4 bases from V and 0 bases from J; junction bases left unmatched: 7. The CDR3 runs to 17 residues. In DNA form, the CDR3 reads TGTGCCACCAGTGAGCCGACTAGCGCAAGCTCCTACAATGAGCAGTTCTTC. Translation: CATSEPTSASSYNEQFF.

The chain couples TRBV10-1 to TRBJ1-5; TRBD1 is a possible D gene (5 bases). Trimming pared 7 bases from V and 7 bases from J, leaving 14 bases between. The CDR3 consists of 13 residues. Germline values: CDR1 WNHNN, CDR2 SYGVQD (reference sequence). The CDR3 sequence is CASKAGTGQPQHF. In nucleotides, the CDR3 is TGCGCCAGCAAAGCAGGGACTGGGCAGCCCCAGCATTTT.

This clone was observed a single time. The rearrangement uses TRBV27 and TRBJ1-6; 9 bases fit TRBD1. Germline assignment: CDR1 MNHEY and CDR2 SMNVEV (reference sequence). Trimming cost V 2 bases and J 8 bases; bases outside gene matches: 4. This CDR3 comprises 15 residues. In DNA, the CDR3 is TGTGCCAGCAGTTTAACAGGGGGCCGGGATTCACCCCTCCACTTT. Its protein is CASSLTGGRDSPLHF.

This chain links TRBV6-5 with TRBJ1-1; 10 nucleotides line up with TRBD1. The junction had 12 bases not matched to a gene; V was cut back by 7 bases and J by 10 bases. The CDR3 covers 14 residues. Germline V gene lookup returns CDR1 MNHEY and CDR2 SVGAGI. CDR3 DNA: TGTGCCAGCAACAACCCGGGACAGGGGAGAAGAGCTTTCTTT. Translation: CASNNPGQGRRAFF.

V usage is TRBV11-2 and J usage is TRBJ1-2, with TRBD1 matching over 11 bases. In germline, CDR1 is SGHAT, CDR2 FQNNGV. V lost 4 bases and J lost 5; bases outside the gene matches: 6. The CDR3 has 15 residues. Here the CDR3 reads CASSSEWDRGYGYTF. For the CDR3, the DNA is TGTGCCAGCAGCTCAGAATGGGACAGGGGGTATGGCTACACCTTC. The full variable domain, in which reference TRBV11-2 and TRBJ1-2 provide the parts outside the CDR3, is EAGVAQSPRYKIIEKRQSVAFWCNPISGHATLYWYQQILGQGPKLLIQFQNNGVVDDSQLPKDRFSAERLKGVDSTLKIQPAKLEDSAVYLCASSSEWDRGYGYTFGSGTRLTVV.

The genes are TRBV7-3 and TRBJ2-1, with D maybe TRBD2 (5 bases). V dropped 3 bases and J dropped 3 bases, with 9 bases sitting between them. CDR1 SGHTA and CDR2 FQGTGA come from the germline V gene. CDR3 length equals 14 residues. The CDR3 is CASSFSEGYNEQFF. The DNA of the CDR3 is TGTGCCAGCAGCTTTAGCGAGGGCTACAATGAGCAGTTCTTC.

This chain links TRBV10-1 with TRBJ2-7; 7 bases are shared with TRBD2. This CDR3 has 13 amino acids. The germline V gene encodes CDR1 WNHNN and CDR2 SYGVQD (reference sequence). V trimming: 5 bases; J trimming: 1 base; junction bases outside the gene matches: 2. Here the CDR3 reads CASSTGGSYEQYF. The CDR3 DNA reads as TGCGCCAGCAGTACGGGGGGATCCTACGAGCAGTACTTC.

This clone was observed once. Written as DNA, the CDR3 is TGTGCCAGCAGCTCGCGGACAGTCCACCCCCAAGAGACCCAGTACTTC. Translation gives CASSSRTVHPQETQYF. The rearrangement joins TRBV5-5 to TRBJ2-5, with a tentative D call TRBD1 (6 bases). Trimming stripped 3 bases from V and 1 base from J, with 16 bases between. Germline V gene data show CDR1 as SGHKS and CDR2 as YYEKEE (reference sequence). The CDR3 has 16 amino acids.